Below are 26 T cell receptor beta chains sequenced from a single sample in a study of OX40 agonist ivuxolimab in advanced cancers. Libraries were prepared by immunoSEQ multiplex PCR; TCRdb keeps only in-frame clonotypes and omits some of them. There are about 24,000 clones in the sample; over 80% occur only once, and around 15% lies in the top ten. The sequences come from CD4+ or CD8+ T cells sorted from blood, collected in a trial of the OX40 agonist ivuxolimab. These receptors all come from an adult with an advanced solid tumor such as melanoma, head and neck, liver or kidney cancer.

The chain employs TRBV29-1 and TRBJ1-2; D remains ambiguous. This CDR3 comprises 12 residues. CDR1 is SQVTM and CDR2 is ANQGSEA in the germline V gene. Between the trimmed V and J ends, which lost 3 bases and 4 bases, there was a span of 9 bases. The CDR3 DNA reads TGCAGCGTTGACTCTGGGCCCTATGGCTACACCTTC. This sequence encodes CSVDSGPYGYTF. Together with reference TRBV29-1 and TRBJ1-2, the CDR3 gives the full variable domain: SAVISQKPSRDICQRGTSLTIQCQVDSQVTMMFWYRQQPGQSLTLIATANQGSEATYESGFVIDKFPISRPNLTFSTLTVSNMSPEDSSIYLCSVDSGPYGYTFGSGTRLTVV.

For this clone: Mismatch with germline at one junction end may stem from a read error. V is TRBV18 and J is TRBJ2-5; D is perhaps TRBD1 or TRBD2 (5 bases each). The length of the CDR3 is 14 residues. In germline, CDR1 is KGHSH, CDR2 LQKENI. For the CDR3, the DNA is TGTGCCAGCTCCCCACGGGACGACCAAGAGACCCAGTACTTC. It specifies CASSPRDDQETQYF.

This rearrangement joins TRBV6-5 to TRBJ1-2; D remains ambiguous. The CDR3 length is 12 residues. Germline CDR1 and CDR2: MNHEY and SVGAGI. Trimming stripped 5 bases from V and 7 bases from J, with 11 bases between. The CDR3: CASSDLSVGYTF. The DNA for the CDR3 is TGTGCCAGCAGTGACTTGAGTGTTGGCTACACCTTC.

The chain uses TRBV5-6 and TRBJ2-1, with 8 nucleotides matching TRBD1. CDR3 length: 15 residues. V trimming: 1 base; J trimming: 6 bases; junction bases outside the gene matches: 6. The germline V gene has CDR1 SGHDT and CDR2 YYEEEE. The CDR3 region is CASSLSGTGSNEQFF. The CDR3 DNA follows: TGTGCCAGCAGCTTGTCCGGGACAGGCTCCAATGAGCAGTTCTTC.

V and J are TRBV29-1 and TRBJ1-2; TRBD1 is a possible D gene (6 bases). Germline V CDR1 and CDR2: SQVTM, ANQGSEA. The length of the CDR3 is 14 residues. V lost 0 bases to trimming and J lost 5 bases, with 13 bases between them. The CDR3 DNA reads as TGCAGCGTTGAAGAAGACGAGGGGGTGTATGGCTACACCTTC. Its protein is CSVEEDEGVYGYTF.

Here the CDR3 reads CSASKGYTF. CDR3 bases: TGCAGTGCATCAAAGGGCTACACCTTC. The chain couples TRBV20-1 to TRBJ1-2, with D unresolved. Deletions cut 6 bases from V and 8 bases from J, with 7 bases between. The CDR3 sequence is 9 residues long. Germline assignment: CDR1 DFQATT and CDR2 SNEGSKA (reference sequence).

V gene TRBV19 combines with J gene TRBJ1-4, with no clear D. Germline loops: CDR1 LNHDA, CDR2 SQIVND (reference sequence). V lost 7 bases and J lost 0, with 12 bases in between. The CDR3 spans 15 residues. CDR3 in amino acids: CASTTTWATNEKLFF. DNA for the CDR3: TGTGCCAGTACCACGACCTGGGCAACTAATGAAAAACTGTTTTTT.

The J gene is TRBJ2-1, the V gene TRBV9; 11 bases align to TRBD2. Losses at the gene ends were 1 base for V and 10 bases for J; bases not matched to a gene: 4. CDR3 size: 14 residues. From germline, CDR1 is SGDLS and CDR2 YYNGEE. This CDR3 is CASSVSASGGEQFF. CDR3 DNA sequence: TGTGCCAGCAGCGTAAGTGCTAGCGGGGGGGAGCAGTTCTTC.

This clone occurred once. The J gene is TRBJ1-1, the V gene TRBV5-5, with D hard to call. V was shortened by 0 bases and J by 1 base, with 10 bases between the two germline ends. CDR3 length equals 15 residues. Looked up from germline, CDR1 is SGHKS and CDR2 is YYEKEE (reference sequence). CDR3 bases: TGTGCCAGCAGCTTGGGGGTGAGAGCGAACACTGAAGCTTTCTTT. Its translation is CASSLGVRANTEAFF. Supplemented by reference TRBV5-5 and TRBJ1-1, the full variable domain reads DAGVTQSPTHLIKTRGQQVTLRCSPISGHKSVSWYQQVLGQGPQFIFQYYEKEERGRGNFPDRFSARQFPNYSSELNVNALLLGDSALYLCASSLGVRANTEAFFGQGTRLTVV.

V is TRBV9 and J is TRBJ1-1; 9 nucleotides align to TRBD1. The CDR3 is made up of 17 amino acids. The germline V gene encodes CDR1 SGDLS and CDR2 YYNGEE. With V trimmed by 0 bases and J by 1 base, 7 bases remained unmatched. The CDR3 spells CASSVGLQGAGNTEAFF. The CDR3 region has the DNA TGTGCCAGCAGCGTAGGACTACAGGGGGCCGGGAACACTGAAGCTTTCTTT.

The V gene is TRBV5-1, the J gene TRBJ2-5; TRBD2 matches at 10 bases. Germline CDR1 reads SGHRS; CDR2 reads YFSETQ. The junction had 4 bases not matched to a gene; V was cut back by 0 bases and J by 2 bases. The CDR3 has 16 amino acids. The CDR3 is CASSLDPSGGQETQYF. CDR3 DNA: TGCGCCAGCAGCTTGGACCCTAGCGGGGGACAAGAGACCCAGTACTTC.

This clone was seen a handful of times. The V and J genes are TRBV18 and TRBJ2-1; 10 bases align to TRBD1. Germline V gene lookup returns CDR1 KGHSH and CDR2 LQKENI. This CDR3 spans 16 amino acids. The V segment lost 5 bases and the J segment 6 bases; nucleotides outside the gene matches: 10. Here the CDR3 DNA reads TGTGCCAGCTCATCAACCGGGACAGGGGCGCTCAATGAGCAGTTCTTC. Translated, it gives CASSSTGTGALNEQFF.

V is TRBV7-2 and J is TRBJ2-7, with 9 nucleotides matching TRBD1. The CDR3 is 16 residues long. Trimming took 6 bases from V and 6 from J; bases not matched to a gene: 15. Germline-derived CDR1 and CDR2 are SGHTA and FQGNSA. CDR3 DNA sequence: TGTGCCAGCAGACCCCCGGGGGCCGGGACAGGGAGCGAGCAGTACTTC. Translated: CASRPPGAGTGSEQYF.

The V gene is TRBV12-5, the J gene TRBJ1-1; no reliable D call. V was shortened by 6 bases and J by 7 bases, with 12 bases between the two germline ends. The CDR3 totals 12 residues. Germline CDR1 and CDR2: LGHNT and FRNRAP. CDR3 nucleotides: TGTGCTAGTGGAGCGGTAGGGTTTGAAGCTTTCTTT. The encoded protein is CASGAVGFEAFF. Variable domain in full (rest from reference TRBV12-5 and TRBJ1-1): DARVTQTPRHKVTEMGQEVTMRCQPILGHNTVFWYRQTMMQGLELLAYFRNRAPLDDSGMPKDRFSAEMPDATLATLKIQPSEPRDSAVYFCASGAVGFEAFFGQGTRLTVV.

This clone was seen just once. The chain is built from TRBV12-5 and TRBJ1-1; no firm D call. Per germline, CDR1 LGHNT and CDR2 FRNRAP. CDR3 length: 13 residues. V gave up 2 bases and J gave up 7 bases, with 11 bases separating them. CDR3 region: CASGLPPLGEAFF. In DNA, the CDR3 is TGTGCTAGTGGTTTGCCCCCTCTGGGTGAAGCTTTCTTT. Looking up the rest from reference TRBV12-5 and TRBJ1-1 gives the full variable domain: DARVTQTPRHKVTEMGQEVTMRCQPILGHNTVFWYRQTMMQGLELLAYFRNRAPLDDSGMPKDRFSAEMPDATLATLKIQPSEPRDSAVYFCASGLPPLGEAFFGQGTRLTVV.

CDR3 DNA sequence: TGTGCCAGCAGCTTGAAAAGAAACACTGAAGCTTTCTTT. This translates into CASSLKRNTEAFF. This chain connects TRBV5-4 to TRBJ1-1; D is uncertain. V was clipped by 1 base and J by 2 bases, with 6 bases between them. Germline V lookup: CDR1 SGHNT, CDR2 YYREEE (reference sequence). There are 13 residues in the CDR3.

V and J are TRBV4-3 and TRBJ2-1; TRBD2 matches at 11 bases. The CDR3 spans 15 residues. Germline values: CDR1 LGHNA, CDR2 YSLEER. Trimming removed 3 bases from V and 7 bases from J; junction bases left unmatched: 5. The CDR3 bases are TGCGCCAGCAGCCACACTAGCGGGAGACTGAATGAGCAGTTCTTC. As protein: CASSHTSGRLNEQFF.

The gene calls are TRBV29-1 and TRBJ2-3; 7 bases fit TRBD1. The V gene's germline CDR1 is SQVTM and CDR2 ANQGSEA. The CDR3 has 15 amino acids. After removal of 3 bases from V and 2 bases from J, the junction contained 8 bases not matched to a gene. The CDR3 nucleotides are TGCAGCGTTGAGCCTCGACAGGGTTACACAGATACGCAGTATTTT. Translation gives CSVEPRQGYTDTQYF.

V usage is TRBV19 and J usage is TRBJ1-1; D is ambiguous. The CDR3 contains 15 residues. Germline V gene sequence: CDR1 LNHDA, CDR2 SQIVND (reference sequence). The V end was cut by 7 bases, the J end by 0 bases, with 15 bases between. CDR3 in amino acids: CASTRTDVMNTEAFF. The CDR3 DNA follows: TGTGCCAGTACCCGGACGGACGTTATGAACACTGAAGCTTTCTTT.

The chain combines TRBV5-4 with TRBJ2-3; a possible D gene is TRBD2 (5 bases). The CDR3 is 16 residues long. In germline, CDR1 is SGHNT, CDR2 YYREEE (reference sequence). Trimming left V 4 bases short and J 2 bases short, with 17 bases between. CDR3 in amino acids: CASSVESGLVTDTQYF. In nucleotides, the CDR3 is TGTGCCAGCAGCGTCGAAAGCGGACTCGTCACAGATACGCAGTATTTT.

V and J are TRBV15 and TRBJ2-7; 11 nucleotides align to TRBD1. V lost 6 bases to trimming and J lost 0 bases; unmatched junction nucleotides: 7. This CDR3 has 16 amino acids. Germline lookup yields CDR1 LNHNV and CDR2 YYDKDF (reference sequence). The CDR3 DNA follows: TGTGCCACCAGTGGGGGACAGGGGGGCCCCTCCTACGAGCAGTACTTC. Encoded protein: CATSGGQGGPSYEQYF.

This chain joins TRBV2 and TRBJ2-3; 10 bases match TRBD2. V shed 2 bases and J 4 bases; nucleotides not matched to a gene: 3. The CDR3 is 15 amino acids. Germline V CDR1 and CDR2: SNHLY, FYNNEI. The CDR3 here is CASSESGGVADTQYF. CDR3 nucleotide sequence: TGTGCCAGCAGTGAAAGCGGGGGGGTAGCAGATACGCAGTATTTT.

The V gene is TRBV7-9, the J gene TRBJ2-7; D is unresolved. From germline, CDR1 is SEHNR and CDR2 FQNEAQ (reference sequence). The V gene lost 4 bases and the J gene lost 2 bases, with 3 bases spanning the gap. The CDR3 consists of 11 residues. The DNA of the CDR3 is TGTGCCAGCAGCTCCGCCTACGAGCAGTACTTC. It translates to CASSSAYEQYF.

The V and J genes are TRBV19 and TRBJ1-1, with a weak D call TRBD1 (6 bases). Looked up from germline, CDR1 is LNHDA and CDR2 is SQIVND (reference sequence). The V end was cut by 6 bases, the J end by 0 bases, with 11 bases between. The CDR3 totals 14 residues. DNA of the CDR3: TGTGCCAGTAGCACAGGGATTCTGAACACTGAAGCTTTCTTT. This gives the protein CASSTGILNTEAFF.

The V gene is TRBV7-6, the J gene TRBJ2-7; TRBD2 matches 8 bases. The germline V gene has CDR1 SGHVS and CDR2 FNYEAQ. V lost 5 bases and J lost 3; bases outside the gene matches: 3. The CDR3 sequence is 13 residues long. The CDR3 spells CASSLGRVYEQYF. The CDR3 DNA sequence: TGTGCCAGCAGCCTCGGGAGGGTCTACGAGCAGTACTTC.

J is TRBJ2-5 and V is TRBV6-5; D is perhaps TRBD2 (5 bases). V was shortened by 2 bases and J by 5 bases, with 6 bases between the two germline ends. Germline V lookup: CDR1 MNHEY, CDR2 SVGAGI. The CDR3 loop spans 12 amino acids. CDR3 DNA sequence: TGTGCCAGCAGTTACCCGGGGGAGACCCAGTACTTC. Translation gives CASSYPGETQYF.